The entry below gives a single TCR beta chain sequence along with its context. Its cognate antigen is unknown. Trimming removed 3 bases from V and 5 bases from J; junction bases left unmatched: 4. This CDR3 has 15 residues. Germline V lookup: CDR1 LNHDA, CDR2 SQIVND (reference sequence). Assay used: immunoSEQ multiplex PCR; TCRdb lists only in-frame clones, some missing. The repertoire consists of about 50,000 clones, with around nine tenths occurring once and the leading ten covering more than 0.5%. The entry originates in a study of OX40 agonist ivuxolimab in advanced cancers. The wider study: Patients' therapy was ivuxolimab, an antibody that acts as an agonist of OX40 (CD134).

Study-wide points: Normalized T-cell clonal expansion was also low in some nonresponders.

This specimen was CD4+ or CD8+ T cells sorted from blood, taken in a trial of the OX40 agonist ivuxolimab. The genes are TRBV19 and TRBJ2-5, with TRBD2 matching 12 bases. This clonotype was obtained from an adult with an advanced solid tumor such as melanoma, head and neck, liver or kidney cancer. In DNA, the CDR3 is TGTGCCAGTAGTATGCTAGCGGGAGGGCGTGAGACCCAGTACTTC. This encodes CASSMLAGGRETQYF.